This T cell receptor (beta chain) came from a study of human T cells and chemical hapten exposure. For the study at large: All patients underwent weekly scalp dosing with diphenylcyclopropenone for the full approximately 23-week study. Points from the study as a whole: Donors were affected by alopecia, so their immune reaction might vary from that of healthy individuals. Once DPC sensitization occurred, TCRs above 1 in 1000 frequency showed no change. Patch test score tracked positively with PT1 expanded TCR counts.

CDR1 is DFQATT and CDR2 is SNEGSKA in the germline V gene (reference sequence). Trimming shortened V by 2 bases and J by 5 bases, and 16 bases separated the two germline ends. The CDR3 contains 15 residues. Time point: patch test 1, 2 weeks after DPC sensitization. Specified treatment: therapeutic diphenylcyclopropenone sensitization with weekly scalp DPC. TCRdb called the RACE reads again in MiXCR, with one record for every CDR3 protein. Seen here are some 50,000 distinct CDR3 sequences, 9.3% observed once, and the top ten hold roughly 14%. As regards this clonotype: The antigen remains unidentified.

The gene calls are TRBV20-1 and TRBJ2-1, with D possibly being TRBD1 (6 bases). The source was whole blood, collected in connection with sensitization to the hapten diphenylcyclopropenone (DPC). The receptor comes from a woman aged 40 to 49 with alopecia areata. Some clones in this sample may be carry-over from other donors' samples. In nucleotides, the CDR3 is TGCAGTGCTAGATCAGGGGCTAACCCCAACAATGAGCAGTTCTTC. Its translation: CSARSGANPNNEQFF.